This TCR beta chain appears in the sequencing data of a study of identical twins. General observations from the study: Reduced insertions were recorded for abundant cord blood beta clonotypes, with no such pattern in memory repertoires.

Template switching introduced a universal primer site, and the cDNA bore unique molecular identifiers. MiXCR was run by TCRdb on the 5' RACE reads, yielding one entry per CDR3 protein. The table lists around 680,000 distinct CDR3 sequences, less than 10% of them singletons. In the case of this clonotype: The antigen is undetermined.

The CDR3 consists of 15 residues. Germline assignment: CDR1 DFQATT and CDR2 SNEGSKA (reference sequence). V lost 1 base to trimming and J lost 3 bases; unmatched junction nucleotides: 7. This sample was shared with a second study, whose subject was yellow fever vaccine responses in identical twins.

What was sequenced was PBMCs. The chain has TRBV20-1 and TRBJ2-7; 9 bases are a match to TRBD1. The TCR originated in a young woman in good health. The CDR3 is CSARGGGQGRYEQYF. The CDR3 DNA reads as TGCAGTGCTAGAGGGGGGGGACAGGGACGCTACGAGCAGTACTTC.